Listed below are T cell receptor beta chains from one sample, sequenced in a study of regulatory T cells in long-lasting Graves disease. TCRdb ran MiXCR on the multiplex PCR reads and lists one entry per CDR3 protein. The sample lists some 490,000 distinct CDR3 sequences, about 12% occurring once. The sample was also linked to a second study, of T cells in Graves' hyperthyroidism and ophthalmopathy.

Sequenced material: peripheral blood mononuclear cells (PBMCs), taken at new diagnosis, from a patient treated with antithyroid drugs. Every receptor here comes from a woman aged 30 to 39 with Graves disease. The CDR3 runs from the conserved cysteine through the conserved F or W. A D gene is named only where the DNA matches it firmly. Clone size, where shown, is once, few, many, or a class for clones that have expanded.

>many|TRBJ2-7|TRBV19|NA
CASSAAGRWNEQYF
TGTGCCAGTAGTGCCGCAGGGAGGTGGAACGAGCAGTACTTC
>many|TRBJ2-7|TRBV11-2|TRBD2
CASSSGGRGEQYF
TGTGCCAGCAGCTCTGGCGGGAGGGGTGAGCAGTACTTC
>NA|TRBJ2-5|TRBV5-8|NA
CASSWRGGTQETQYF
TGTGCCAGCAGCTGGCGAGGGGGGACCCAAGAGACCCAGTACTTC
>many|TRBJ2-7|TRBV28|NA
CASSLRASNWNF
TGTGCCAGCAGTTTAAGGGCCTCGAATTGGAACTTC
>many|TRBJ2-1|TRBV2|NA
CASSEALQAASYNEQFF
TGTGCCAGCAGTGAAGCGCTTCAGGCGGCCTCCTACAATGAGCAGTTCTTC
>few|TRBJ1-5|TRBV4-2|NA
CASSQEGSGRQPQHF
TGTGCCAGCAGCCAAGAGGGATCCGGGCGCCAGCCCCAGCATTTT
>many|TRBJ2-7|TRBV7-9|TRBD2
CASSGVEAGAYEQYF
TGTGCCAGCAGCGGCGTTGAAGCGGGGGCCTACGAGCAGTACTTC
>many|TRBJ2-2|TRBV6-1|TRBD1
CASSPNRGRSTGELFF
TGTGCCAGCAGTCCCAACAGGGGGCGAAGCACCGGGGAGCTGTTTTTT
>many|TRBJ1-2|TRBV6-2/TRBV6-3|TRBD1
CASSYSGTGGGINYGYTF
TGTGCCAGCAGTTACTCTGGGACAGGGGGTGGGATTAACTATGGCTACACCTTC
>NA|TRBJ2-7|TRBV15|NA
CATAEQGNYEQYF
TGTGCCACCGCGGAACAGGGTAACTACGAGCAGTACTTC
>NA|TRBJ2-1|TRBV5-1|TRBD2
CASSTLGGGYNEQFF
TGCGCCAGCAGCACCCTGGGCGGGGGTTACAATGAGCAGTTCTTC
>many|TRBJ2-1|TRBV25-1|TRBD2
CASSDPGLAGGFNEQFF
TGTGCCAGCAGTGACCCGGGACTAGCGGGAGGATTTAATGAGCAGTTCTTC
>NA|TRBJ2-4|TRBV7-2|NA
CASSLERDIQYF
TGTGCCAGCAGCTTAGAACGGGACATTCAGTACTTC
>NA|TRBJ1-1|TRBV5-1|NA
CASSAEGGGNTEAFF
TGCGCCAGCAGCGCAGAGGGAGGGGGGAACACTGAAGCTTTCTTT
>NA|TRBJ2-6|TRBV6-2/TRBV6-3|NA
CASSEGSGSRPFSGANVLTF
TGTGCCAGCAGTGAAGGGTCGGGCAGCCGCCCCTTCTCTGGGGCCAACGTCCTGACTTTC
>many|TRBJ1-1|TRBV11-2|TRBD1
CASSPRRTGVNTEAFF
TGTGCCAGCAGCCCAAGACGGACAGGAGTGAACACTGAAGCTTTCTTT
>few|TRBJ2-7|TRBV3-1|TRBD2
CASTSSTSGSPRAYF
TGTGCCAGCACCTCCTCCACTAGCGGGAGCCCCCGGGCGTACTTC
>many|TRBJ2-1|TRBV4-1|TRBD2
CASSKRLAGALDEQFF
TGCGCCAGCAGCAAGAGACTAGCGGGAGCTTTGGATGAGCAGTTCTTC
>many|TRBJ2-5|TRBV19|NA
CASSNRQGWPETQYF
TGTGCCAGTAGCAATCGGCAGGGTTGGCCAGAGACCCAGTACTTC
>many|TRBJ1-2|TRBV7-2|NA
CASSLVEWRGYGYTF
TGTGCCAGCAGCTTAGTCGAGTGGAGAGGATATGGCTACACCTTC
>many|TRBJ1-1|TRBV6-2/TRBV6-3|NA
CASSYHGADTEAFF
TGTGCCAGCAGTTACCACGGGGCGGACACTGAAGCTTTCTTT
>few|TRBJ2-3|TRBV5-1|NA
CASSIRPGTDTQYF
TGCGCCAGCAGCATAAGGCCAGGGACAGATACGCAGTATTTT
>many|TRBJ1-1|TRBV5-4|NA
CASAKGGTMNTEAFF
TGTGCCAGCGCCAAAGGGGGGACCATGAACACTGAAGCTTTCTTT
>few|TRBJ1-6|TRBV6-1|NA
CASSASLGRNNSPLHF
TGTGCCAGCAGTGCTAGTCTAGGGCGGAATAATTCACCCCTCCACTTT
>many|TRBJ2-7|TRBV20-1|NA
CSAPIRAYSYEQYF
TGCAGTGCTCCCATTCGAGCCTACTCCTACGAGCAGTACTTC